The clone carrying this T cell receptor beta chain was observed a few times. The target antigen is unknown. TCRdb fed the 5' RACE reads into MiXCR, producing one record per CDR3 protein. The sample holds 280,000 or so distinct CDR3 sequences; 15% to 20% are singletons and the top ten take 23%. The source of the sample is a study of T-cell memory formation after mild COVID-19. The CDR3 loop spans 15 amino acids. Looked up from germline, CDR1 is MNHEY and CDR2 is SVGEGT. V was pared by 6 bases and J by 1 base, with 8 bases of the junction left unmatched. Study findings and constraints: From day 15 to 85, contracting clones were balanced between CD4 and CD8, whereas later expanders leaned toward CD4+.

The sample comprised PBMCs or a T cell subset sorted from them (not recorded which). This receptor was identified in a man aged 18 to 30 who had mild COVID-19 (a few samples of this study predate the infection). Cell type and time point are not known. This chain joins TRBV6-2 or TRBV6-3 and TRBJ2-5; 7 nucleotides match TRBD1. CDR3 sequence reads: CASSPTDRAQETQYF. CDR3 coding DNA: TGTGCCAGCAGCCCTACCGACAGGGCCCAAGAGACCCAGTACTTC.